This T cell receptor beta chain was profiled in a study of cytotoxic CD8 clonotypes in ibrutinib-treated CLL. Study-wide results and caveats: Baseline clonality, higher than in age-matched healthy donors, tracked circulating CD8+ T-cell counts.

This clone was recorded once. The antigen is unknown. This CDR3 region has 16 residues. The repertoire was sequenced with immunoSEQ multiplex PCR; TCRdb's copy has only in-frame clones and lacks some. The table has over 250,000 clones, roughly 76% seen once. The receptor's source is a human donor with chronic lymphocytic leukemia. Sample: PBMCs, taken at disease progression, from a patient treated with ibrutinib. The gene calls are TRBV12-1 and TRBJ2-1; TRBD2, the table's D call, lacks a check against the DNA. TRBV12-1 is shown as a pseudogene. The CDR3 DNA follows: TGTGCCAGCAGCCCACAGGGGGGTAGCGGGAGCAATGAGCAGTTCTTC. This encodes CASSPQGGSGSNEQFF.